Listed below are T cell receptor beta chains from one sample, sequenced in a study of blood T cell repertoires in COVID-19. This table comes from immunoSEQ multiplex PCR, and its TCRdb copy is limited to in-frame clones, with some not included. The table records 200,000 to 250,000 clones, roughly 82% of them present only once. Material for sequencing was peripheral blood. The receptors were gathered from a woman between 35 and 50 years old with acute or convalescent COVID-19. Each CDR3 is given with its conserved first and last residue. The D gene is left open where the match is weak. The size field is filled for only some rows; it gives once, few, many or a size class.

v_gene: TRBV4-1
abundance: .
d_gene: .
j_gene: TRBJ1-5
CDR3aa: CASSQVRFGDTSNQPQHF
CDR3nt: TGCGCCAGCAGCCAAGTGCGGTTTGGGGACACCAGCAATCAGCCCCAGCATTTT

v_gene: TRBV20-1
abundance: .
d_gene: TRBD1
j_gene: TRBJ2-1
CDR3aa: CSASSGQAASNEQFF
CDR3nt: TGCAGTGCTAGTTCCGGACAGGCGGCCTCCAATGAGCAGTTCTTC

v_gene: TRBV4-1
abundance: .
d_gene: .
j_gene: TRBJ2-7
CDR3aa: CASSQESGDAYEQYF
CDR3nt: TGCGCCAGCAGCCAAGAGTCAGGGGACGCCTACGAGCAGTACTTC

v_gene: TRBV6-5
abundance: .
d_gene: .
j_gene: TRBJ1-1
CDR3aa: CASKDRPGDTEAFF
CDR3nt: TGTGCCAGCAAAGATAGACCGGGGGACACTGAAGCTTTCTTT

v_gene: TRBV19
abundance: few
d_gene: TRBD1
j_gene: TRBJ1-2
CDR3aa: CASSIGQGGNYGYTF
CDR3nt: TGTGCCAGTAGTATCGGACAGGGCGGGAACTATGGCTACACCTTC

v_gene: TRBV25-1
abundance: .
d_gene: .
j_gene: TRBJ1-2
CDR3aa: CASSEYEQGYGYTF
CDR3nt: TGTGCCAGCAGTGAATATGAACAGGGATATGGCTACACCTTC

v_gene: TRBV5-1
abundance: .
d_gene: .
j_gene: TRBJ1-1
CDR3aa: CASSLDGYTEAFF
CDR3nt: TGCGCCAGCAGCTTGGACGGGTACACTGAAGCTTTCTTT

v_gene: TRBV30
abundance: .
d_gene: .
j_gene: TRBJ2-5
CDR3aa: CAWSQGGETQYF
CDR3nt: TGTGCCTGGAGTCAGGGAGGAGAGACCCAGTACTTC

v_gene: TRBV30
abundance: .
d_gene: TRBD2
j_gene: TRBJ2-7
CDR3aa: CAWKISGSSYEQYF
CDR3nt: TGTGCCTGGAAAATTAGCGGGAGCTCCTACGAGCAGTACTTC

v_gene: TRBV27
abundance: .
d_gene: TRBD2
j_gene: TRBJ2-1
CDR3aa: CASSTRTSGVPRLGNEQFF
CDR3nt: TGTGCCAGCAGTACTCGGACTAGCGGGGTTCCGAGGTTAGGCAATGAGCAGTTCTTC

v_gene: TRBV18
abundance: .
d_gene: TRBD2
j_gene: TRBJ2-1
CDR3aa: CASSPGGFNEQFF
CDR3nt: TGTGCCAGCTCACCGGGAGGGTTCAATGAGCAGTTCTTC

v_gene: TRBV20-1
abundance: .
d_gene: .
j_gene: TRBJ2-7
CDR3aa: CSASQSGEQYF
CDR3nt: TGCAGTGCTAGTCAGTCGGGGGAGCAGTACTTC

v_gene: TRBV7-8
abundance: .
d_gene: TRBD2
j_gene: TRBJ2-1
CDR3aa: CASSLGLANSYNEQFF
CDR3nt: TGTGCCAGCAGCTTAGGACTAGCGAACTCCTACAATGAGCAGTTCTTC

v_gene: TRBV20-1
abundance: .
d_gene: .
j_gene: TRBJ2-7
CDR3aa: CSARDYRLF
CDR3nt: TGCAGTGCTAGAGATTATCGGTTGTTC

v_gene: TRBV5-1
abundance: .
d_gene: TRBD1
j_gene: TRBJ2-2
CDR3aa: CASSYGQGLAGELFF
CDR3nt: TGCGCCAGCAGCTACGGACAGGGTCTGGCCGGGGAGCTGTTTTTT

v_gene: TRBV7-2
abundance: .
d_gene: .
j_gene: TRBJ1-1
CDR3aa: CASSLGPGGFRNTEAFF
CDR3nt: TGTGCCAGCAGCTTGGGTCCGGGAGGGTTTAGGAACACTGAAGCTTTCTTT

v_gene: TRBV19
abundance: .
d_gene: .
j_gene: TRBJ2-1
CDR3aa: CASSIKSDSSYNEQFF
CDR3nt: TGTGCCAGTAGTATTAAGTCGGACAGTTCCTACAATGAGCAGTTCTTC

v_gene: TRBV4-1
abundance: .
d_gene: TRBD1
j_gene: TRBJ2-4
CDR3aa: CASSQVQTGGDIQYF
CDR3nt: TGCGCCAGCAGCCAAGTACAGACAGGGGGTGACATTCAGTACTTC

v_gene: TRBV19
abundance: .
d_gene: .
j_gene: TRBJ2-7
CDR3aa: CASSMARGLYEQYF
CDR3nt: TGTGCCAGTAGTATGGCCAGGGGCCTCTACGAGCAGTACTTC

v_gene: TRBV27
abundance: .
d_gene: .
j_gene: TRBJ1-6
CDR3aa: CASSFDDRSNSPLHF
CDR3nt: TGTGCCAGCAGTTTTGACGACAGGTCCAATTCACCCCTCCACTTT

v_gene: TRBV4-2
abundance: .
d_gene: .
j_gene: TRBJ2-7
CDR3aa: CASSPSGLTYEQYF
CDR3nt: TGTGCCAGCAGCCCAAGCGGACTCACCTACGAGCAGTACTTC

v_gene: TRBV7-8
abundance: .
d_gene: TRBD2
j_gene: TRBJ2-7
CDR3aa: CASSLVGLAGGIFYEQYF
CDR3nt: TGTGCCAGCAGCTTAGTGGGACTAGCGGGAGGGATCTTCTACGAGCAGTACTTC

v_gene: TRBV7-2
abundance: .
d_gene: TRBD1
j_gene: TRBJ1-2
CDR3aa: CASSKKTGTGNYGYTF
CDR3nt: TGTGCCAGCAGCAAAAAGACAGGGACGGGTAACTATGGCTACACCTTC

v_gene: TRBV10-3
abundance: .
d_gene: .
j_gene: TRBJ1-1
CDR3aa: CAIREVRGGGNTEAFF
CDR3nt: TGTGCCATCCGTGAGGTGCGGGGGGGTGGGAACACTGAAGCTTTCTTT

v_gene: TRBV11-3
abundance: .
d_gene: .
j_gene: TRBJ1-5
CDR3aa: CASSPPGDSNQPQHF
CDR3nt: TGTGCCAGCAGCCCACCGGGGGATAGCAATCAGCCCCAGCATTTT

v_gene: TRBV3-1/TRBV3-2
abundance: .
d_gene: TRBD1
j_gene: TRBJ1-1
CDR3aa: CASSPGTELLMNTEAFF
CDR3nt: TGTGCCAGCAGCCCCGGGACAGAGTTACTCATGAACACTGAAGCTTTCTTT

v_gene: TRBV6-6
abundance: few
d_gene: .
j_gene: TRBJ2-2
CDR3aa: CASSRPTGTPNTGELFF
CDR3nt: TGTGCCAGCAGTCGCCCTACAGGGACACCGAACACCGGGGAGCTGTTTTTT

v_gene: TRBV19
abundance: .
d_gene: .
j_gene: TRBJ2-1
CDR3aa: CASSSRPGLIYNEQFF
CDR3nt: TGTGCCAGTAGTTCGCGTCCGGGACTGATCTACAATGAGCAGTTCTTC

v_gene: TRBV11-3
abundance: .
d_gene: TRBD1
j_gene: TRBJ1-5
CDR3aa: CASSIPGGLNQPQHF
CDR3nt: TGTGCCAGCAGCATCCCAGGGGGCCTCAATCAGCCCCAGCATTTT

v_gene: TRBV10-2
abundance: .
d_gene: TRBD1
j_gene: TRBJ2-7
CDR3aa: CASSPGTGVYYEQYF
CDR3nt: TGCGCCAGCAGTCCCGGGACAGGGGTTTACTACGAGCAGTACTTC